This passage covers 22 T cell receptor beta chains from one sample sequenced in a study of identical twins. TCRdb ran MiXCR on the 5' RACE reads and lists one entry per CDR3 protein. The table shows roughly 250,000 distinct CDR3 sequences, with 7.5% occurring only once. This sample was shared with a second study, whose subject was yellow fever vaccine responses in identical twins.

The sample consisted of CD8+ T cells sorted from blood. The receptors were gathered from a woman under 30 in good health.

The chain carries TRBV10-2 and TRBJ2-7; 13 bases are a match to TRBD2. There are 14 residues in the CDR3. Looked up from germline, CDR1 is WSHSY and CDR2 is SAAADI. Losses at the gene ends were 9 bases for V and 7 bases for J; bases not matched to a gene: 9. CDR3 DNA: TGCGCCAGTACCGGACTAGCGGGAGTCCGGGAGCAGTACTTC. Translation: CASTGLAGVREQYF.

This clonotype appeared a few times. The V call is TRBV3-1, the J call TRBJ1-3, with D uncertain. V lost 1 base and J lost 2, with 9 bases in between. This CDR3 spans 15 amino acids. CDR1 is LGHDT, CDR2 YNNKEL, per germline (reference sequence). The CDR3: CASSQGWGAGNTIYF. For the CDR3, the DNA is TGTGCCAGCAGCCAAGGTTGGGGAGCTGGAAACACCATATATTTT.

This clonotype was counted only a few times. The CDR3 sequence: CASSVTEGSHEQFF. The CDR3 DNA reads as TGTGCCAGCAGCGTAACGGAAGGGAGCCATGAGCAGTTCTTC. The chain recombines TRBV9 with TRBJ2-1; maybe TRBD2 (5 bases). This CDR3 is 14 amino acids long. Germline V CDR1 and CDR2: SGDLS, YYNGEE. Trimming pared 1 base from V and 8 bases from J, leaving 13 bases between.

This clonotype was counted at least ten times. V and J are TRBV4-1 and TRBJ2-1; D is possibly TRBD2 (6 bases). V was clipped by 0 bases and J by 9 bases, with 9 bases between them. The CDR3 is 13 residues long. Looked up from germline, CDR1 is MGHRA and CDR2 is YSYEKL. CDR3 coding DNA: TGCGCCAGCAGCCAAGAGTTCGGGAGTGAGCAGTTCTTC. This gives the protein CASSQEFGSEQFF.

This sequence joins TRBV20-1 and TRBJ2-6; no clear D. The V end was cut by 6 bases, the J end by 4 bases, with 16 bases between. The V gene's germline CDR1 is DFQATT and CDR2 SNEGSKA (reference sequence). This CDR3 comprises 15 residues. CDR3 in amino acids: CSAYRATAGANVLTF. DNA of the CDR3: TGCAGTGCGTATAGGGCGACTGCCGGGGCCAACGTCCTGACTTTC.

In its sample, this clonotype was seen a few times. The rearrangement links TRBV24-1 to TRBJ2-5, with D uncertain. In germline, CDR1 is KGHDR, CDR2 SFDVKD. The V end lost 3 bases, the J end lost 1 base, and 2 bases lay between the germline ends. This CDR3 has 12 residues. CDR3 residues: CATSDPQETQYF. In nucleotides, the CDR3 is TGTGCCACCAGTGATCCCCAAGAGACCCAGTACTTC.

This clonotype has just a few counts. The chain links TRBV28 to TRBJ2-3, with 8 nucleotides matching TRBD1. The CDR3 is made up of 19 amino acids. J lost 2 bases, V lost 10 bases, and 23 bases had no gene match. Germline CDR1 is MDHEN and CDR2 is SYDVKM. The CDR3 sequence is CATNRPDRGQVPSTDTQYF. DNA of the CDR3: TGTGCCACCAATCGACCGGATAGGGGACAGGTCCCCTCCACAGATACGCAGTATTTT.

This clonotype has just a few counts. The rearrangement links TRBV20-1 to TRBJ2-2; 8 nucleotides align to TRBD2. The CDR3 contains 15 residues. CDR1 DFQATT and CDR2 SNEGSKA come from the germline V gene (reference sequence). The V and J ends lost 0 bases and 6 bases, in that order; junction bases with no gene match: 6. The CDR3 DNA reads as TGCAGTGCTAGAGATCTTTTAGCGGGACCCGGGGAGCTGTTTTTT. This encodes CSARDLLAGPGELFF.

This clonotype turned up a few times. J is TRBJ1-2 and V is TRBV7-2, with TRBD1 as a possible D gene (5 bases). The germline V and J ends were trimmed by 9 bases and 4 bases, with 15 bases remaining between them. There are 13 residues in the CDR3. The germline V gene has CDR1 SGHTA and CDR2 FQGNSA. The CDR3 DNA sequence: TGTGCCAGATCGGGGGACCCCGGCTATGGCTACACCTTC. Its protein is CARSGDPGYGYTF. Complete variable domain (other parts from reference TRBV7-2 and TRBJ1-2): GAGVSQSPSNKVTEKGKDVELRCDPISGHTALYWYRQSLGQGLEFLIYFQGNSAPDKSGLPSDRFSAERTGGSVSTLTIQRTQQEDSAVYLCARSGDPGYGYTFGSGTRLTVV.

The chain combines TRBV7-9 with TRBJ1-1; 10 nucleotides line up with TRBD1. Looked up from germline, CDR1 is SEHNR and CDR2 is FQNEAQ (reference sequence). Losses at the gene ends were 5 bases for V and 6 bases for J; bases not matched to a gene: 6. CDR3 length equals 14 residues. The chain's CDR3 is CASSPGTGDAEAFF. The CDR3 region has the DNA TGTGCCAGCAGCCCGGGGACAGGGGACGCTGAAGCTTTCTTT. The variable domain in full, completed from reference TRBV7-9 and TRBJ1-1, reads DTGVSQNPRHKITKRGQNVTFRCDPISEHNRLYWYRQTLGQGPEFLTYFQNEAQLEKSRLLSDRFSAERPKGSFSTLEIQRTEQGDSAMYLCASSPGTGDAEAFFGQGTRLTVV.

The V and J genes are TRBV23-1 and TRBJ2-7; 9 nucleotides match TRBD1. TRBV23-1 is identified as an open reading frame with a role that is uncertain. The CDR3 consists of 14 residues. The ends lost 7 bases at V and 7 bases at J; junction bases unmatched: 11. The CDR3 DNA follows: TGCGCCAGCATTAGACAGGGGGGGACCGGGGAGCAGTACGTC. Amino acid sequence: CASIRQGGTGEQYV.

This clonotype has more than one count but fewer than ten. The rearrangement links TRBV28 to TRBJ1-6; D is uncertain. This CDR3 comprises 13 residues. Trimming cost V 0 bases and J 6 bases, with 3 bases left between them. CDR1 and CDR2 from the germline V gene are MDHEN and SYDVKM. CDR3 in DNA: TGTGCCAGCAGTTTATGGGCTAATTCACCCCTCCACTTT. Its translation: CASSLWANSPLHF.

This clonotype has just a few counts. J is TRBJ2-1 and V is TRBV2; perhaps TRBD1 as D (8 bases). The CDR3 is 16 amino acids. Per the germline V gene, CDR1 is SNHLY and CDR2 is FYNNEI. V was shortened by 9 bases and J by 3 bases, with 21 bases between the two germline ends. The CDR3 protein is CASLDRATGGYNEQFF. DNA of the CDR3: TGTGCCAGTCTGGACAGGGCAACGGGAGGCTACAATGAGCAGTTCTTC.

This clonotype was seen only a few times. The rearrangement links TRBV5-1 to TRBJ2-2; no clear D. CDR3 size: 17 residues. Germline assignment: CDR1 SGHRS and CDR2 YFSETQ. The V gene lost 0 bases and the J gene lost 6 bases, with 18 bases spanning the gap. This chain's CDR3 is CASSLEVIWGGAGELFF. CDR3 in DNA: TGCGCCAGCAGCTTGGAGGTCATATGGGGTGGAGCCGGGGAGCTGTTTTTT.

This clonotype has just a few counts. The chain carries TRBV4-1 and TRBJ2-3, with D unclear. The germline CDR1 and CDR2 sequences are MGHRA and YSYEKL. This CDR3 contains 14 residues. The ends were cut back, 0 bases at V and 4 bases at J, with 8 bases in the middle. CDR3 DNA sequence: TGCGCCAGCAGCCAAGAATCCTTTTCAGATACGCAGTATTTT. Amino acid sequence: CASSQESFSDTQYF.

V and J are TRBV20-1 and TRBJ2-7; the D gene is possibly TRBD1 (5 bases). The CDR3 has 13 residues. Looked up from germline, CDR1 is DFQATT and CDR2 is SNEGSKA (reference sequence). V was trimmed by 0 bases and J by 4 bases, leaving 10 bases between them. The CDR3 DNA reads TGCAGTGCTAGAGAGAAACAGGAGTACGAGCAGTACTTC. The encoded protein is CSAREKQEYEQYF.

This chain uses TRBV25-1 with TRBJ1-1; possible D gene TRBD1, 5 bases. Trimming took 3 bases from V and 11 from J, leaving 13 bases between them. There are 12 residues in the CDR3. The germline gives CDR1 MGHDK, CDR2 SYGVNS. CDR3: CASSEGVGEAFF. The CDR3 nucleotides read TGTGCCAGCAGTGAGGGGGTGGGAGAGGCTTTCTTT.

In DNA form, the CDR3 reads TGCAGTGCTCCCACTAGCGGGAGTTACAATGAGCAGTTCTTC. Protein: CSAPTSGSYNEQFF. The chain links TRBV20-1 to TRBJ2-1, with 11 bases lining up with TRBD2. Germline assignment: CDR1 DFQATT and CDR2 SNEGSKA (reference sequence). J lost 4 bases, V lost 5 bases, and 4 bases had no gene match. This CDR3 is 14 amino acids long.

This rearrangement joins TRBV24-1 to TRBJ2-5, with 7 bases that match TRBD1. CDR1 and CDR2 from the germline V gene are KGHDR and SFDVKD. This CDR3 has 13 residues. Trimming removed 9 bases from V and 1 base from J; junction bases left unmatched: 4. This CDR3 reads CATAQGTQETQYF. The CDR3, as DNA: TGTGCCACCGCACAGGGGACCCAAGAGACCCAGTACTTC.

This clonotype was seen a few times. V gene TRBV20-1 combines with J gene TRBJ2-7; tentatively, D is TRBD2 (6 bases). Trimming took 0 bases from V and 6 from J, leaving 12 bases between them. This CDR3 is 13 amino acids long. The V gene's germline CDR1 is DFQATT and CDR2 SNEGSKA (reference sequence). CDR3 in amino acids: CSARDPSAFEQYF. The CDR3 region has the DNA TGCAGTGCTAGAGATCCTAGCGCTTTCGAGCAGTACTTC.

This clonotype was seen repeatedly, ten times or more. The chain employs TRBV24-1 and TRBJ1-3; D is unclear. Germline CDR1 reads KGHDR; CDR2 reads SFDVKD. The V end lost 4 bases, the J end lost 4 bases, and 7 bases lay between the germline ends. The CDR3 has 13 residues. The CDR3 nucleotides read TGTGCCACCAGTGACGGGCCCGGAAACACCATATATTTT. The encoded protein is CATSDGPGNTIYF.

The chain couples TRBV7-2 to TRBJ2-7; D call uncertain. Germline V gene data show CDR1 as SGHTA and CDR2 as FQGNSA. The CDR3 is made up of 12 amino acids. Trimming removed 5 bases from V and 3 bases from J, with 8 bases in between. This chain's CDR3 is CASSLSYYEQYF. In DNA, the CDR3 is TGTGCCAGCAGCCTTTCCTACTACGAGCAGTACTTC.